This entry describes one TCR beta chain. No antigen is known for it. This specimen comes from a study of identical twins. Study-level findings and limits: Among out-of-frame alpha sequences shared by twins, low generation probability occurred in excess. While abundant cord blood beta clonotypes carried fewer insertions, memory repertoires showed no such pattern.

Per the germline V gene, CDR1 is SGHTA and CDR2 is FQGNSA. This CDR3 is built from 15 residues. The V gene lost 6 bases and the J gene lost 2 bases, with 16 bases spanning the gap. TCRdb used MiXCR to reprocess the 5' RACE reads, holding one entry per CDR3 protein. The repertoire holds about 730,000 distinct CDR3 sequences, with approximately 21% as singletons. This same sample was also part of a study on T cells expressing NK-cell markers. That paper adds: Whether expanded NKG2C+ T cell clones were HCMV specific stayed uncertain.

The clonotype was recovered from a woman in her late teens or twenties in good health. Sequenced material: PBMCs. The V and J genes are TRBV7-2 and TRBJ2-5, with D possibly being TRBD2 (6 bases). The CDR3 nucleotides are TGTGCCAGCAGTATCTCTAGCGCCTTTCAAGAGACCCAGTACTTC. As protein: CASSISSAFQETQYF.